This passage covers 28 T cell receptor beta chains from one sample sequenced in a study of T-cell memory formation after mild COVID-19 (TCRdb year 2021). Library generation was performed with 5' RACE. TCRdb names Illumina NovaSeq 6000 as the instrument used. TCRdb trimmed public reads at Q25 via fastp, called clones via MiXCR and kept in-frame beta chains. Under each unique CDR3 protein, matching rows form one entry showing the most common genes and DNA. The sample data list 400,000 or so distinct CDR3 sequences, and around 20% of these were observed just once. The ten largest clones represent around 9.2% of the sample. The sample consisted of PBMCs or a T cell subset sorted from them (not recorded which). The receptors originated from an adult woman who had mild COVID-19 (a few samples of this study predate the infection). The sample titles of this study are shuffled in the database, so cell type and time point are left out; the donor was told from shared clones.

The chain has TRBV7-2 and TRBJ1-1, with no clear D. The CDR3 has 17 residues. The V and J ends lost 1 base and 0 bases respectively, with 15 bases between them. CDR1 is SGHTA and CDR2 is FQGNSA in the germline V gene. The DNA of the CDR3 is TGTGCCAGCAGCTTAGAGTGGGCGTACACAATGAACACTGAAGCTTTCTTT. Protein product: CASSLEWAYTMNTEAFF. Using reference TRBV7-2 and TRBJ1-1 for the parts outside the CDR3, the full variable domain is GAGVSQSPSNKVTEKGKDVELRCDPISGHTALYWYRQSLGQGLEFLIYFQGNSAPDKSGLPSDRFSAERTGGSVSTLTIQRTQQEDSAVYLCASSLEWAYTMNTEAFFGQGTRLTVV.

There are many counts of this clonotype. The rearrangement uses TRBV3-1 and TRBJ1-1; D is uncertain. Germline CDR1 is LGHDT and CDR2 is YNNKEL (reference sequence). Deletions cut 1 base from V and 5 bases from J, with 11 bases between. This CDR3 spans 14 amino acids. CDR3 protein: CASSQALRGTEAFF. The CDR3 bases are TGTGCCAGCAGCCAAGCCCTCCGAGGGACTGAAGCTTTCTTT. Complete variable domain (other parts from reference TRBV3-1 and TRBJ1-1): DTAVSQTPKYLVTQMGNDKSIKCEQNLGHDTMYWYKQDSKKFLKIMFSYNNKELIINETVPNRFSPKSPDKAHLNLHINSLELGDSAVYFCASSQALRGTEAFFGQGTRLTVV.

This clonotype appeared many times. This rearrangement joins TRBV5-5 to TRBJ1-1; 9 bases match TRBD1. J was trimmed by 1 base and V by 6 bases; bases with no gene match: 10. Germline-derived CDR1 and CDR2 are SGHKS and YYEKEE (reference sequence). The CDR3 has 16 residues. The chain's CDR3 is CASKLSPQGANTEAFF. CDR3 nucleotides: TGTGCCAGCAAACTATCCCCACAGGGGGCGAACACTGAAGCTTTCTTT.

The chain recombines TRBV4-1 with TRBJ2-3; tentatively, D is TRBD1 (7 bases). The V end lost 0 bases, the J end lost 4 bases, and 11 bases lay between the germline ends. Per germline, CDR1 MGHRA and CDR2 YSYEKL. This CDR3 is built from 15 residues. The CDR3 loop reads CASSQDDREADTQYF. The CDR3 coding sequence is TGCGCCAGCAGCCAAGATGACAGGGAGGCAGATACGCAGTATTTT.

The rearrangement joins TRBV7-9 to TRBJ1-1, with a possible D match to TRBD1 (5 bases). V lost 2 bases and J lost 4, with 14 bases in between. The CDR3 has 15 amino acids. Germline CDR1 SEHNR, CDR2 FQNEAQ (reference sequence). The CDR3 bases are TGTGCCAGCAGCTTATTTGCAGGGATGAGCACTGAAGCTTTCTTT. Amino acids: CASSLFAGMSTEAFF.

V usage is TRBV20-1 and J usage is TRBJ1-5; D is undetermined. The germline V gene encodes CDR1 DFQATT and CDR2 SNEGSKA (reference sequence). Deletions cut 0 bases from V and 15 bases from J, with 18 bases between. CDR3 length: 13 residues. The chain's CDR3 is CSARDVRVGFGHF. The CDR3 DNA reads as TGCAGTGCTAGAGATGTGCGGGTGGGTTTTGGGCATTTT.

This clonotype was picked up a small number of times. The chain uses TRBV5-5 and TRBJ2-1; 12 positions match TRBD1. V shed 4 bases, J shed 2 bases, and the junction held 4 bases outside the gene matches. Germline V gene lookup returns CDR1 SGHKS and CDR2 YYEKEE (reference sequence). The length of the CDR3 is 16 residues. The CDR3 here is CASSGGTGGAYNEQFF. The CDR3 nucleotides are TGTGCCAGCAGCGGGGGGACAGGGGGCGCCTACAATGAGCAGTTCTTC.

This clonotype was observed at least ten times. As DNA, the CDR3 is TGTGCCAGCAGCCTGTTCGCGTGGGACAATGAGCAGTTCTTC. It encodes CASSLFAWDNEQFF. The chain has TRBV4-2 and TRBJ2-1, with D unclear. Germline CDR1 reads LGHNA; CDR2 reads YNFKEQ. The CDR3 totals 14 residues. The germline V and J ends were trimmed by 4 bases and 5 bases, with 12 bases remaining between them.

Here the CDR3 DNA reads TGCAGTGCTAGAGCTGGACAGGCGAGGAACACTGAAGCTTTCTTT. Translating it yields CSARAGQARNTEAFF. The V call is TRBV20-1, the J call TRBJ1-1, with TRBD1 identical over 7 bases. The CDR3 sequence is 15 residues long. Germline V gene sequence: CDR1 DFQATT, CDR2 SNEGSKA (reference sequence). J lost 1 base, V lost 1 base, and 6 bases had no gene match.

As concerns this clonotype: Being one base from a much bigger clone, this may be a read error. This sequence joins TRBV7-3 and TRBJ2-3; D gene unclear. Germline CDR1 is SGHTA and CDR2 is FQGTGA. The length of the CDR3 is 13 residues. The CDR3 reads CSSSLTVGDTQYF. DNA of the CDR3: TGTTCCAGCAGCTTAACCGTCGGAGATACGCAGTATTTT.

The chain uses TRBV20-1 and TRBJ2-5; maybe TRBD2 (6 bases). The CDR3 sequence is 14 residues long. Germline V CDR1 and CDR2: DFQATT, SNEGSKA (reference sequence). Trimming took off 1 base at V and 4 bases at J, with 13 bases between the two ends. This CDR3 reads CSARVHGSGETQYF. DNA for the CDR3: TGCAGTGCTAGAGTGCACGGGAGCGGAGAGACCCAGTACTTC.

The chain links TRBV7-9 to TRBJ2-1; 9 bases agree with TRBD2. V shed 1 base, J shed 3 bases, and the junction held 10 bases outside the gene matches. From germline, CDR1 is SEHNR and CDR2 FQNEAQ (reference sequence). This CDR3 comprises 18 residues. The CDR3 loop is CASSLGWDSGSFYNEQFF. The CDR3 DNA reads as TGTGCCAGCAGCTTAGGTTGGGATAGCGGGAGCTTCTACAATGAGCAGTTCTTC.

As DNA, the CDR3 is TGTGCCAGCAGCGTAGGGACTAGCGGGACTACAGATACGCAGTATTTT. It yields the protein CASSVGTSGTTDTQYF. V and J are TRBV9 and TRBJ2-3; 12 bases are shared with TRBD2. The trim removed 0 bases at V and 3 bases at J, leaving 2 bases unmatched. Germline CDR1 and CDR2: SGDLS and YYNGEE. This CDR3 is built from 16 residues. The variable domain in full, completed from reference TRBV9 and TRBJ2-3, reads DSGVTQTPKHLITATGQRVTLRCSPRSGDLSVYWYQQSLDQGLQFLIQYYNGEERAKGNILERFSAQQFPDLHSELNLSSLELGDSALYFCASSVGTSGTTDTQYFGPGTRLTVL.

This clonotype was seen more than once but under ten times. This chain uses TRBV14 with TRBJ1-2; unclear D gene. CDR3 length: 13 residues. The germline V and J ends were trimmed by 4 bases and 6 bases, with 12 bases remaining between them. From germline, CDR1 is SGHDN and CDR2 FVKESK. Written as DNA, the CDR3 is TGTGCCAGCAGCCCGAGGTCGGGAGATGGCTACACCTTC. Translation: CASSPRSGDGYTF.

V is TRBV15 and J is TRBJ2-3; TRBD2 might be the D (6 bases). The germline CDR1 and CDR2 sequences are LNHNV and YYDKDF (reference sequence). Trimming removed 3 bases at V and 0 bases at J, with 13 bases between. The CDR3 contains 16 residues. CDR3 in DNA: TGTGCCACCAGCAGCTCTGCGGGGATAAGCACAGATACGCAGTATTTT. This codes for CATSSSAGISTDTQYF.

CDR3 sequence (DNA): TGTGCCAGCAGTCGGACAGGGGGAGCGGGAGGGCCCAGAATAAGGAATGAGCAGTTCTTC. It specifies CASSRTGGAGGPRIRNEQFF. J is TRBJ2-1 and V is TRBV2; D may match TRBD1 or TRBD2 (10 bases each). The CDR3 consists of 20 residues. The germline gives CDR1 SNHLY, CDR2 FYNNEI. The V end was cut by 5 bases, the J end by 7 bases, with 33 bases between.

The chain couples TRBV20-1 to TRBJ2-1; D gene ambiguous. Germline assignment: CDR1 DFQATT and CDR2 SNEGSKA (reference sequence). The V end lost 6 bases, the J end lost 12 bases, and 15 bases lay between the germline ends. The CDR3 is 11 residues long. CDR3 residues: CSASSPGGQFF. The CDR3 DNA reads TGCAGTGCGAGCAGCCCGGGTGGGCAGTTCTTC.

This clonotype came up a few times. The chain recombines TRBV5-1 with TRBJ2-5; possibly TRBD2 for D (5 bases). CDR3 size: 15 residues. The V gene's germline CDR1 is SGHRS and CDR2 YFSETQ. V lost 2 bases to trimming and J lost 2 bases, with 13 bases between them. For the CDR3, the DNA is TGCGCCAGCAGCTTCGGGGTGGTGGGACAAGAGACCCAGTACTTC. Amino acids: CASSFGVVGQETQYF.

The chain couples TRBV2 to TRBJ2-1, with TRBD2 as a possible D gene (6 bases). Germline V gene data show CDR1 as SNHLY and CDR2 as FYNNEI. This CDR3 region has 14 residues. V was pared by 5 bases and J by 6 bases, with 14 bases between. CDR3 in amino acids: CASSSGYGGNEQFF. CDR3 nucleotide sequence: TGTGCCAGCAGTTCGGGGTACGGGGGCAATGAGCAGTTCTTC. Using reference TRBV2 and TRBJ2-1 for the parts outside the CDR3, the full variable domain is EPEVTQTPSHQVTQMGQEVILRCVPISNHLYFYWYRQILGQKVEFLVSFYNNEISEKSEIFDDQFSVERPDGSNFTLKIRSTKLEDSAMYFCASSSGYGGNEQFFGPGTRLTVL.

This clonotype was counted only a few times. This chain uses TRBV5-1 with TRBJ1-1; D call uncertain. Germline CDR1 reads SGHRS; CDR2 reads YFSETQ. This CDR3 is built from 13 residues. V was clipped by 2 bases and J by 4 bases, with 9 bases between them. The CDR3 is CASSFSGSTEAFF. CDR3 sequence (DNA): TGCGCCAGCAGCTTCTCCGGAAGCACTGAAGCTTTCTTT.

The rearrangement links TRBV24-1 to TRBJ2-7, with TRBD1 matching over 11 bases. J gave up 5 bases and V 4 bases, and 9 bases lay outside the gene matches. The CDR3 length is 16 residues. In germline, CDR1 is KGHDR, CDR2 SFDVKD. In nucleotides, the CDR3 is TGTGCCACCAGTGACTCAGGACAGGGGGCCGGGAACGAGCAGTACTTC. Its protein product is CATSDSGQGAGNEQYF.

The chain has TRBV6-5 and TRBJ2-3; either TRBD1 or TRBD2 may supply D (5 bases each). V was pared by 4 bases and J by 4 bases, with 15 bases between. Germline V CDR1 and CDR2: MNHEY, SVGAGI. This CDR3 is built from 15 residues. CDR3 DNA sequence: TGTGCCAGCAGTTCAAATGGGGGATTCGCAGATACGCAGTATTTT. It encodes CASSSNGGFADTQYF.

The rearrangement joins TRBV5-1 to TRBJ2-7; D is possibly TRBD1 (6 bases). Germline CDR1 reads SGHRS; CDR2 reads YFSETQ. V lost 5 bases, J lost 8 bases, and 29 bases lay in between. The CDR3 spans 17 residues. CDR3 region: CASSPTSPQGLISQQYF. CDR3 bases: TGCGCCAGCAGTCCGACTTCCCCACAGGGTTTAATCTCCCAGCAGTACTTC.

In its sample, this clonotype was seen a few times. CDR3 in DNA: TGCAGCGCCGGCGGGACAGTCTATGAAAAACTGTTTTTT. The encoded protein is CSAGGTVYEKLFF. The V and J genes are TRBV29-1 and TRBJ1-4, with 7 bases matching TRBD1. Germline lookup yields CDR1 SQVTM and CDR2 ANQGSEA. The J segment lost 6 bases and the V segment lost 7 bases, leaving 8 bases of the junction unmatched. The CDR3 spans 13 residues.

This clonotype has only a few counts. The chain employs TRBV18 and TRBJ2-7, with 7 positions matching TRBD2. Germline-derived CDR1 and CDR2 are KGHSH and LQKENI. J was trimmed by 3 bases and V by 6 bases; bases with no gene match: 11. The CDR3 is 15 amino acids. The CDR3 reads CASSPTLGGSYEQYF. For the CDR3, the DNA is TGTGCCAGCTCTCCCACCTTGGGCGGGAGCTACGAGCAGTACTTC. Full variable domain (rest looked up from reference TRBV18 and TRBJ2-7): NAGVMQNPRHLVRRRGQEARLRCSPMKGHSHVYWYRQLPEEGLKFMVYLQKENIIDESGMPKERFSAEFPKEGPSILRIQQVVRGDSAAYFCASSPTLGGSYEQYFGPGTRLTVT.

This clonotype was counted only a few times. The chain is built from TRBV12-3 or TRBV12-4 and TRBJ1-2; D not resolved. The CDR3 runs to 14 residues. V lost 1 base and J lost 2, with 8 bases in between. CDR3 DNA sequence: TGTGCCAGCAGTTTAGGGGCCGTGAACTATGGCTACACCTTC. Its protein is CASSLGAVNYGYTF.

This clonotype has just a few counts. The V call is TRBV3-1, the J call TRBJ1-2; D remains unclear. The CDR3 covers 14 residues. Trimming stripped 0 bases from V and 7 bases from J, with 12 bases between. The germline V gene has CDR1 LGHDT and CDR2 YNNKEL (reference sequence). The CDR3 sequence is CASSQDSASGGYTF. CDR3 sequence (DNA): TGTGCCAGCAGCCAAGATTCGGCCTCCGGTGGCTACACCTTC.

There are a few counts of this clonotype. V usage is TRBV5-1 and J usage is TRBJ2-1; TRBD2 matches 13 bases. The CDR3 loop spans 16 amino acids. With 3 bases clipped from V and 4 bases from J, the junction kept 4 bases outside the gene matches. CDR1 SGHRS and CDR2 YFSETQ come from the germline V gene. For the CDR3, the DNA is TGCGCCAGCAGCTCCGGGACTAGCGGGATATACAATGAGCAGTTCTTC. Encoded protein: CASSSGTSGIYNEQFF.